This T cell receptor (beta chain) was obtained from a study of T cell changes during pregnancy in multiple sclerosis. The CDR3 has 16 amino acids. CDR1 and CDR2 (germline): KGHSH, LQKENI. The V and J ends lost 2 bases and 0 bases respectively, with 13 bases between them. Assay: immunoSEQ multiplex PCR; the TCRdb copy retains only in-frame clones and omits some. The sample records approximately 45,000 clones, 84% being singletons. The clonotype was recovered from a female donor with multiple sclerosis, enrolled in a pregnancy study. The sequencing here drew on CD4+ T cells from peripheral blood mononuclear cells, taken before pregnancy. V usage is TRBV18 and J usage is TRBJ1-1; D unclear. The CDR3 here is CASSPSVTRMNTEAFF. CDR3 nucleotides: TGTGCCAGCTCACCATCCGTGACAAGAATGAACACTGAAGCTTTCTTT.